Sequencing of this T cell receptor (beta chain) was carried out in a study of blood T cell repertoires in COVID-19. Study summary: From the United States, Italy and Spain came samples of acute and convalescent COVID-19. T cells, B-cell-depleted T cells, or PBMCs supplied cDNA or gDNA.

Assay used: immunoSEQ multiplex PCR; TCRdb lists only in-frame clones, some missing. The table shows 300,000 to 400,000 clones, with roughly 84% occurring only once. Cohort placement rested on clinical history that participants reported themselves. What the recovered Cohort 3 donors had was two negative PCRs, clearance, or symptom resolution. The sequenced sample was PBMCs or T cells enriched from blood (not recorded which). The TCR was taken from a woman aged 25 to 39 who had recovered from COVID-19.

The CDR3 DNA sequence: TGTGCCAGCAGGGACAGGGGGCTAGGAAGGCGCTCTGGGGCCAACGTCCTGACTTTC. Its translation: CASRDRGLGRRSGANVLTF. The chain uses TRBV3-1 (or the pseudogene TRBV3-2) and TRBJ2-6; TRBD1 matches at 11 bases. This CDR3 spans 19 amino acids. The V gene end was trimmed by 6 bases and the J gene end by 0 bases; junction bases not matched to a gene: 10. Germline V gene lookup returns CDR1 LGHDT and CDR2 YNNKEL (reference sequence).